A selection of T cell receptor beta chains follows, all from one sample in a study of shared clonotypes between healthy human individuals. Measured with immunoSEQ multiplex PCR; TCRdb has only the in-frame clones, and not every one. The profile shows over 2 million clones, about 95% of them singletons. Sequencing was carried out using naive CD8+ T cells sorted from blood. The receptors originated from a young man in good health. Both conserved end residues are part of each CDR3. The D gene is left open where the match is weak. Expanded clones get a size class; other rows say once, few or many, or leave the size out.

>TRBV15|TRBJ1-2|-|once
TGTGCCACCAGCAGAGATGGGGACACCGGTTGGGGCTACACCTTC
CATSRDGDTGWGYTF
>TRBV27|TRBJ2-7|TRBD1|-
TGTGCCAGCAGTCCCACTGGGACAGTCCTCTTCTCCTACGAGCAGTACTTC
CASSPTGTVLFSYEQYF
>TRBV13|TRBJ1-1|TRBD1|-
TGTGCCAGCAGCTTAGGTCGGGACAGTGAAGCTTTCTTT
CASSLGRDSEAFF
>TRBV5-1|TRBJ2-2|TRBD2|-
TGCGCCAGCAGGCCGCCTAGCGGGGGGACCGGGGAGCTGTTTTTT
CASRPPSGGTGELFF
>TRBV7-2|TRBJ2-2|-|-
TGTGCCAGCAGCGCCCTCACGAACACCGGGGAGCTGTTTTTT
CASSALTNTGELFF
>TRBV7-7|TRBJ1-2|TRBD1|-
TGTGCTAGCAGCTCCGACAGGGGGCGGGCTAAAGGATATGGCTACACCTTC
CASSSDRGRAKGYGYTF
>TRBV7-9|TRBJ1-2|TRBD1|-
TGTGCCAGCAGCCTAAACGGAGTTTGGGACAGTCCCACCTTC
CASSLNGVWDSPTF
>TRBV9|TRBJ2-7|-|once
TGTGCCAGCAGCGTAGCCGACAATCCCTACGAGCAGTACTTC
CASSVADNPYEQYF
>TRBV4-3|TRBJ2-5|-|-
TGCGCCAGCAGCCAAGATGGTGGGGGGAGTCCTTGGGAGACCCAGTACTTC
CASSQDGGGSPWETQYF
>TRBV4-3|TRBJ1-5|-|-
TGCGCCAGCAGCCAAGAACCCGATCAGCCCCAGCATTTT
CASSQEPDQPQHF
>TRBV7-2|TRBJ2-5|-|-
TGTGCCAGCAGCTTAGTACAAGAGACCCAGTACTTC
CASSLVQETQYF
>TRBV28|TRBJ2-7|-|-
TGTGCCAGCAGCCCCGTAGGGGCCGGTACCGGGGAGCAGTACTTC
CASSPVGAGTGEQYF
>TRBV7-6|TRBJ2-7|-|-
TGTGCCAGCAGCCGATCCCAGGGTAGCTCCTACGAGCAGTACTTC
CASSRSQGSSYEQYF
>TRBV4-1|TRBJ2-7|-|-
TGCGCCAGCAGCCAAAGGGGGGGTCCCGGGGACCCTTACGAGCAGCACTTC
CASSQRGGPGDPYEQHF
>TRBV19|TRBJ2-7|-|few
TGTGCCAGTTCCCCGGCCAGGGACTCCTACGAGCAGTACTTC
CASSPARDSYEQYF
>TRBV5-1|TRBJ2-3|TRBD2|-
TGCGCCAGCAGCTTGGTCGGGACTAGCGGGGGGGCAGGCCCAGATACGCAGTATTTT
CASSLVGTSGGAGPDTQYF
>TRBV29-1|TRBJ2-1|TRBD2|-
TGCAGCGTTGAAGGGACTAGCGGGGGCAGGTTGGGTGAGCAGTTCTTC
CSVEGTSGGRLGEQFF
>TRBV5-4|TRBJ1-5|-|once
TGTGCCAGCAGCCCGGGCCCCCAGGGAAGCAATCAGCCCCAGCATTTT
CASSPGPQGSNQPQHF
>TRBV6-5|TRBJ2-1|-|-
TGTGCCAGCAGTTCAACCCGGCCTGCCGCCTACAATGAGCAGTTCTTC
CASSSTRPAAYNEQFF
>TRBV15|TRBJ1-5|-|-
TGTGCCACCAGCAGGACAGGTTTTGGCAATCAGCCCCAGCATTTT
CATSRTGFGNQPQHF
>TRBV19|TRBJ2-7|-|-
TGTGCCAGTAGTATGGGTCTAGGAGGCGAGCAGTACTTC
CASSMGLGGEQYF
>TRBV6-5|TRBJ2-7|-|-
TGTGCCAGCAGTTTTACAGCGACCTACGAGCAGTACTTC
CASSFTATYEQYF
>TRBV6-5|TRBJ2-2|TRBD1|-
TGTGCCGCCGCAGGGGGCACCGGGGAGCTGTTTTTT
CAAAGGTGELFF
>TRBV18|TRBJ1-1|TRBD1|-
TGTGCCAGCTCACCACCTAAAGGGACAGGGGACACTGAAGCTTTCTTT
CASSPPKGTGDTEAFF
>TRBV18|TRBJ2-2|TRBD2|-
TGTGCCAGCTCACCCAACCGCGGGAGGGGCACCGGGGAGCTGTTTTTT
CASSPNRGRGTGELFF
>TRBV11-3|TRBJ1-6|-|-
TGTGCCAGCAGCTTGGGGTTCGGTAATTCACCCCTCCACTTT
CASSLGFGNSPLHF
>TRBV21-1|TRBJ2-2|-|-
TGTGCCAGCAGCCTACTACTAGCTCGCACCGGGGAGCTGTTTTTT
CASSLLLARTGELFF
>TRBV5-6|TRBJ2-7|TRBD2|-
TGTGCCAGCAGCTTGATAGGGCGGGAGTCGGACTACGAGCAGTACTTC
CASSLIGRESDYEQYF